These 28 T cell receptor beta chains were sequenced from one sample in a study of T cells in Graves' hyperthyroidism and ophthalmopathy (dated by TCRdb to about 2019). Receptor libraries were prepared by multiplex PCR. Sequencer: Illumina HiSeq 2000. TCR beta CDR3 regions were amplified from RNA transcripts. For the first round of RT-PCR on the TCR CDR3, the HTBI primer set was used together with the Qiagen OneStep RT-PCR kit. The public reads were reanalyzed by TCRdb: fastp trimming at Q25, MiXCR alignment, in-frame beta chains only. Records with the same CDR3 protein are collapsed into one entry carrying the most frequent genes and DNA. A total of hundreds of thousands of distinct CDR3 sequences appear in this sample, over 40% of them only once. The top ten clonotypes cover approximately 6.8% of the sample. The source material was peripheral blood or thyroid tissue (not recorded which). Source of these receptors: an adult man with Graves' disease, either hyperthyroidism or ophthalmopathy (not recorded which).

The rearrangement uses TRBV24-1 and TRBJ1-5; the D gene is possibly TRBD1 (5 bases). There are 15 residues in the CDR3. Germline V gene lookup returns CDR1 KGHDR and CDR2 SFDVKD. Trimming removed 5 bases from V and 7 bases from J, with 17 bases in between. This CDR3 is CATSAGPGDEQPQHF. The CDR3 DNA reads as TGTGCCACCAGTGCGGGGCCCGGGGACGAGCAGCCCCAGCATTTT.

This chain joins TRBV6-5 and TRBJ2-7; the D gene could be TRBD1 or TRBD2 (5 bases each). Deletions cut 4 bases from V and 6 bases from J, with 19 bases between. This CDR3 is built from 15 residues. CDR1 and CDR2 (germline): MNHEY, SVGAGI. CDR3 region: CASSSHKRTGGEQYF. In DNA form, the CDR3 reads TGTGCCAGCAGTTCTCACAAACGGACTGGGGGCGAGCAGTACTTC.

The rearrangement uses TRBV2 and TRBJ1-1; 7 bases align to TRBD1. V shed 6 bases and J 7 bases; nucleotides not matched to a gene: 14. Germline V gene lookup returns CDR1 SNHLY and CDR2 FYNNEI. The CDR3 is 15 residues long. CDR3 nucleotides: TGTGCCAGCAGCTCCCAACAGGGGAAAAATGGTGAAGCTTTCTTT. Amino acids: CASSSQQGKNGEAFF.

A word on this clonotype: Just one base apart from a much larger clone, this may be a read error. V usage is TRBV2 and J usage is TRBJ1-1; D remains unclear. The germline gives CDR1 SNHLY, CDR2 FYNNEI. Trimming took off 8 bases at V and 5 bases at J, with 24 bases between the two ends. This CDR3 comprises 16 residues. The CDR3 loop is CASGLALEEGETEAFF. As DNA, the CDR3 is TGTGCCAGCGGACTAGCTCTTGAGGAGGGCGAGACTGAAGCTTTCTTT.

This clonotype has a count of ten or more. The chain combines TRBV10-3 with TRBJ1-6; a possible D gene is TRBD1 (6 bases). This CDR3 has 17 residues. With 0 bases removed from V and 0 bases from J, the gap between germline ends came to 9 bases. The V gene's germline CDR1 is ENHRY and CDR2 SYGVKD. DNA of the CDR3: TGTGCCATCAGTGAGTCGGAGGACAGCTCCTATAATTCACCCCTCCACTTT. It specifies CAISESEDSSYNSPLHF.

This clonotype was detected a few times. The chain links TRBV20-1 to TRBJ1-3; D not resolved. The CDR3 has 17 residues. Looked up from germline, CDR1 is DFQATT and CDR2 is SNEGSKA (reference sequence). Trimming removed 0 bases at V and 2 bases at J, with 17 bases between. CDR3 sequence: CSARDRTSRLTGNTIYF. CDR3 nucleotide sequence: TGCAGTGCTAGAGATAGGACGTCCCGTCTCACTGGAAACACCATATATTTT.

This clonotype was counted at least ten times. The V gene is TRBV7-3, the J gene TRBJ1-1; 7 nucleotides match TRBD1. After removal of 9 bases from V and 0 bases from J, the junction contained 4 bases not matched to a gene. The CDR3 is made up of 13 amino acids. Germline V gene lookup returns CDR1 SGHTA and CDR2 FQGTGA. Here the CDR3 DNA reads TGTGCCAGTAGTGGACAGGTGAACACTGAAGCTTTCTTT. Amino acid sequence: CASSGQVNTEAFF.

This clonotype has more than one count but fewer than ten. The genes are TRBV9 and TRBJ1-3, with a weak D call TRBD1 (5 bases). The CDR3 has 14 amino acids. The germline gives CDR1 SGDLS, CDR2 YYNGEE. Trimming pared 6 bases from V and 2 bases from J, leaving 12 bases between. The CDR3 protein is CASTLGGAGNTIYF. The CDR3 DNA is TGTGCCAGCACCCTCGGGGGGGCTGGAAACACCATATATTTT. The entire variable domain, with the rest obtained from reference TRBV9 and TRBJ1-3, is as follows: DSGVTQTPKHLITATGQRVTLRCSPRSGDLSVYWYQQSLDQGLQFLIQYYNGEERAKGNILERFSAQQFPDLHSELNLSSLELGDSALYFCASTLGGAGNTIYFGEGSWLTVV.

This chain joins TRBV10-3 and TRBJ1-1; D perhaps matches TRBD1 (6 bases). The CDR3 is 12 amino acids. Looked up from germline, CDR1 is ENHRY and CDR2 is SYGVKD. The V end was cut by 7 bases, the J end by 1 base, with 7 bases between. The chain's CDR3 is CAIKTGNTEAFF. The CDR3 nucleotides read TGTGCCATCAAGACAGGGAACACTGAAGCTTTCTTT.

The genes are TRBV19 and TRBJ1-2; 7 bases map to TRBD1. There are 14 residues in the CDR3. Germline trimming cut 5 bases from V and 4 bases from J; bases unmatched to any gene: 7. Germline V gene sequence: CDR1 LNHDA, CDR2 SQIVND (reference sequence). This CDR3 is CASSLGQQIYGYTF. For the CDR3, the DNA is TGTGCCAGTAGTTTGGGACAGCAGATCTATGGCTACACCTTC.

A remark on this clonotype: The conserved phenylalanine or tryptophan is not found at the CDR3 terminus, so this likely reflects a read error. Because the CDR3's place on the DNA is in doubt, the DNA is left out and the CDR3 is given as listed by TCRdb. J is TRBJ1-2 and V is TRBV7-9. Germline V gene sequence: CDR1 SEHNR, CDR2 FQNEAQ (reference sequence). A total of 11 residues make up the CDR3, ends included. Here the CDR3 reads CASSLRPLLAG.

Many counts were recorded for this clonotype. The chain employs TRBV7-8 and TRBJ1-6, with TRBD1 identical over 8 bases. Germline V gene sequence: CDR1 SGHVS, CDR2 FQNEAQ. The V gene end was trimmed by 8 bases and the J gene end by 9 bases; junction bases not matched to a gene: 6. The CDR3 loop spans 13 amino acids. The chain's CDR3 is CASGTGVTSPLHF. For the CDR3, the DNA is TGTGCCAGCGGGACAGGCGTTACTTCACCCCTCCACTTT.

V and J are TRBV5-8 and TRBJ1-1, with no clear D. CDR3 length: 15 residues. CDR1 is SGHTS and CDR2 is YDEGEE in the germline V gene. V was trimmed by 3 bases and J by 0 bases, leaving 12 bases between them. CDR3 in amino acids: CASSSLLLMNTEAFF. DNA of the CDR3: TGTGCCAGCAGCTCCTTATTACTTATGAACACTGAAGCTTTCTTT.

Ten or more counts support this clonotype. The chain uses TRBV7-9 and TRBJ1-3; unclear D gene. This CDR3 has 12 residues. From germline, CDR1 is SEHNR and CDR2 FQNEAQ (reference sequence). Trimming cost V 5 bases and J 8 bases, with 10 bases left between them. CDR3 region: CASSQEGYTIYF. CDR3 coding DNA: TGTGCCAGCAGCCAAGAGGGCTACACCATATATTTT.

The chain employs TRBV7-4 and TRBJ2-5; 11 bases are a match to TRBD2. This CDR3 is 16 amino acids long. The germline CDR1 and CDR2 sequences are SGHVT and SQSDAQ. V dropped 5 bases and J dropped 1; count of bases not matched to a gene: 6. The CDR3, as DNA: TGTGCCAGCAGCACGTATAGCGGGAGGGTCCAAGAGACCCAGTACTTC. Encoded protein: CASSTYSGRVQETQYF.

This clonotype has at least ten counts. The chain links TRBV7-9 to TRBJ2-5; tentatively, D is TRBD1 (5 bases). CDR1 is SEHNR and CDR2 is FQNEAQ in the germline V gene (reference sequence). This CDR3 contains 14 residues. V shed 1 base and J shed 1 base, with 7 bases lying between them. The CDR3 region has the DNA TGTGCCAGCAGCTTAGATCAGGGCCAAGAGACCCAGTACTTC. Residues: CASSLDQGQETQYF.

This clonotype was seen just once. V and J are TRBV29-1 and TRBJ1-3, with D tentatively TRBD1 (5 bases). V was pared by 6 bases and J by 8 bases, with 20 bases between. This CDR3 is built from 14 residues. CDR1 is SQVTM and CDR2 is ANQGSEA in the germline V gene. The DNA for the CDR3 is TGCAGCGTCGCCTCGACAGCGGGTGGCTACACCATATATTTT. Amino acid sequence: CSVASTAGGYTIYF.

This chain uses TRBV20-1 with TRBJ2-7; 7 bases are shared with TRBD1. Germline V CDR1 and CDR2: DFQATT, SNEGSKA (reference sequence). The CDR3 runs 17 residues. The V gene end was trimmed by 0 bases and the J gene end by 0 bases; junction bases not matched to a gene: 11. This CDR3 is CSARDRARGTFSYEQYF. The CDR3 region has the DNA TGCAGTGCTAGAGATAGGGCCAGGGGGACCTTCTCCTACGAGCAGTACTTC.

V and J are TRBV24-1 and TRBJ1-6; D perhaps matches TRBD1 (5 bases). The CDR3 spans 13 residues. Germline CDR1 KGHDR, CDR2 SFDVKD. In DNA form, the CDR3 reads TGTGCTAGAGAGGGGACTGGGAATTCACCCCTCCACTTT. Its protein product is CAREGTGNSPLHF.

This clonotype was picked up many times. The gene calls are TRBV7-9 and TRBJ1-1; a possible D gene is TRBD1 (5 bases). The CDR3 runs to 13 residues. Trimming shortened V by 5 bases and J by 3 bases, and 10 bases separated the two germline ends. Germline V gene sequence: CDR1 SEHNR, CDR2 FQNEAQ (reference sequence). CDR3 DNA sequence: TGTGCCAGCAGCGTCGGGGACTACACTGAAGCTTTCTTT. This gives the protein CASSVGDYTEAFF.

This chain uses TRBV9 with TRBJ1-6; tentatively, D is TRBD1 (6 bases). CDR3 size: 16 residues. From germline, CDR1 is SGDLS and CDR2 YYNGEE. Trimming pared 5 bases from V and 4 bases from J, leaving 16 bases between. CDR3 sequence (DNA): TGTGCCAGCAGTAACAGCGTTGGACAGTATAATTCACCCCTCCACTTT. Translation gives CASSNSVGQYNSPLHF.

This chain joins TRBV12-3 or TRBV12-4 and TRBJ1-4; D might be TRBD1 (5 bases). With 3 bases removed from V and 7 bases from J, the gap between germline ends came to 9 bases. The CDR3 sequence is 13 residues long. The CDR3: CASSFSGAEKLFF. In DNA form, the CDR3 reads TGTGCCAGCAGTTTTAGCGGGGCTGAAAAACTGTTTTTT.

This clonotype has at least ten counts. V and J are TRBV7-8 and TRBJ1-2, with D tentatively TRBD1 (6 bases). The CDR3 has 12 amino acids. Per germline, CDR1 SGHVS and CDR2 FQNEAQ. With 5 bases removed from V and 8 bases from J, the gap between germline ends came to 12 bases. The CDR3 DNA is TGTGCCAGCAGCAAGCGGACAGACGGCTACACCTTC. Translating it yields CASSKRTDGYTF.

This clonotype was seen ten or more times. J is TRBJ1-2 and V is TRBV10-3; 7 bases are a match to TRBD1. Germline loops: CDR1 ENHRY, CDR2 SYGVKD. Unmatched junction bases numbered 0, after V lost 0 bases and J lost 2 bases. This CDR3 is built from 14 residues. The CDR3 protein is CAISESGQNYGYTF. In nucleotides, the CDR3 is TGTGCCATCAGTGAGTCGGGACAGAACTATGGCTACACCTTC.

This clonotype was seen more than once but under ten times. The V call is TRBV5-4, the J call TRBJ2-5, with 8 bases fitting TRBD2. V lost 3 bases to trimming and J lost 5 bases; unmatched junction nucleotides: 9. Germline values: CDR1 SGHNT, CDR2 YYREEE (reference sequence). The CDR3 has 15 amino acids. CDR3 region: CASSSQLSGGETQYF. The CDR3 region has the DNA TGTGCCAGCAGCTCACAGCTCTCGGGGGGGGAGACCCAGTACTTC.

This chain links TRBV12-3 or TRBV12-4 with TRBJ1-2, with D possibly TRBD1 on 6 matching bases. The CDR3 runs 20 residues. Trimming cost V 6 bases and J 4 bases, with 33 bases left between them. In nucleotides, the CDR3 is TGTGCCAGCAGCCCCCTCCCCGGGACACGGGCCGGGGAATCTGTCTATGGCTACACCTTC. It specifies CASSPLPGTRAGESVYGYTF.

In its sample, this clonotype was seen many times. This chain uses TRBV15 with TRBJ2-7, with 11 bases aligning to TRBD2. The CDR3 totals 17 residues. V was pared by 0 bases and J by 3 bases, with 7 bases of the junction left unmatched. Germline CDR1 LNHNV, CDR2 YYDKDF (reference sequence). The CDR3 loop is CATSRDGTGTSGYEQYF. CDR3 DNA: TGTGCCACCAGCAGAGATGGGACAGGGACTAGCGGCTACGAGCAGTACTTC.

This clonotype is a singleton in its sample. The V gene is TRBV7-9, the J gene TRBJ1-2, with no clear D. The CDR3 has 11 amino acids. V was pared by 5 bases and J by 14 bases, with 15 bases between. The germline V gene has CDR1 SEHNR and CDR2 FQNEAQ (reference sequence). The CDR3 DNA follows: TGTGCCAGCAGCCCCCGGACTAGCGAGACCTTC. Encoded protein: CASSPRTSETF.